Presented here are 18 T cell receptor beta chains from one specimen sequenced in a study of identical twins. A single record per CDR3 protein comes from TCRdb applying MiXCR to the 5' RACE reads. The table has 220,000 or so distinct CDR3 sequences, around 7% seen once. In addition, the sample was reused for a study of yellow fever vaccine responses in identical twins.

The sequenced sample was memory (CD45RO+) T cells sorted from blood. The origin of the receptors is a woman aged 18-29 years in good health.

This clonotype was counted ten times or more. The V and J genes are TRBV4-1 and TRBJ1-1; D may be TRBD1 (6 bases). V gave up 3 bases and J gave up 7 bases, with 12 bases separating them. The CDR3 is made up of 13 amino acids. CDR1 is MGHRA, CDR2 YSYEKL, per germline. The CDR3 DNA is TGCGCCAGCAGCCACGGACAGCAAGATGAAGCTTTCTTT. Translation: CASSHGQQDEAFF.

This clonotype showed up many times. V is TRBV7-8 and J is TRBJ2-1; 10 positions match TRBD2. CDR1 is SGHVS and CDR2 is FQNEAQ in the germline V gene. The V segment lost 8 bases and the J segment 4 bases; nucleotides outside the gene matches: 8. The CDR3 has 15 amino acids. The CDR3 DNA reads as TGTGCCAGCCTGCGGGGACTAGCGAGATACAATGAGCAGTTCTTC. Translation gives CASLRGLARYNEQFF.

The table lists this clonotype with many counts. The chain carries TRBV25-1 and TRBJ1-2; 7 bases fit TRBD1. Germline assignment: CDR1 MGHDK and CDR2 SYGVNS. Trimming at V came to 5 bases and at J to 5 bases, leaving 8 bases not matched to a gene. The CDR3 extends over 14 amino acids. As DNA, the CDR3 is TGTGCCAGCAGTACCACCGGGACAGTGTATGGCTACACCTTC. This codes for CASSTTGTVYGYTF.

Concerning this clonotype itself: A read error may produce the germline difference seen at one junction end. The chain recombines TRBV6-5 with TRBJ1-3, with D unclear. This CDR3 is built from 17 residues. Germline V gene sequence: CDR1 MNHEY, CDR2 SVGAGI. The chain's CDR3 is CACSYGGKGSSGNTIYF. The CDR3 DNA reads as TGTGCCTGCAGTTACGGTGGGAAAGGATCGTCTGGAAACACCATATATTTT.

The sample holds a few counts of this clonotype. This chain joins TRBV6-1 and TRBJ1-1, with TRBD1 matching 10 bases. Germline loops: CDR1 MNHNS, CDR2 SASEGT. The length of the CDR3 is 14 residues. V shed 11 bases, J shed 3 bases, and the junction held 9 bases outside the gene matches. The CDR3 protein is CAGGQGLWYTEAFF. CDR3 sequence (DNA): TGTGCCGGGGGACAGGGGTTGTGGTACACTGAAGCTTTCTTT.

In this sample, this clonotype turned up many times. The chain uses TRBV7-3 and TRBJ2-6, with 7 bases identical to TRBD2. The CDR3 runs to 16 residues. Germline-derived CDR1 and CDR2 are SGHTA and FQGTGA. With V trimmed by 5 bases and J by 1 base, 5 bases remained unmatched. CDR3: CASSPRGGSGANVLTF. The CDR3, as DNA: TGTGCCAGCAGCCCCCGGGGAGGGTCTGGGGCCAACGTCCTGACTTTC.

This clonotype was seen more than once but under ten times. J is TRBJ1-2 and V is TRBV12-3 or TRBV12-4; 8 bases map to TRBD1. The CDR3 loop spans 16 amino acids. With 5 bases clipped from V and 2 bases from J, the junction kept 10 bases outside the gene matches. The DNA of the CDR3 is TGTGCCAGCAGTCGGGACGCAGGGGGCGTAAACTATGGCTACACCTTC. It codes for CASSRDAGGVNYGYTF.

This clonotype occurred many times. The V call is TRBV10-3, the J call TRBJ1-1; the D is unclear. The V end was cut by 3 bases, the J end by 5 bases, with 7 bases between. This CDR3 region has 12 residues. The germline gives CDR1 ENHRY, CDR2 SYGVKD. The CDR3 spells CAISDAGTEAFF. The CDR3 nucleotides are TGTGCCATCAGTGATGCGGGGACTGAAGCTTTCTTT.

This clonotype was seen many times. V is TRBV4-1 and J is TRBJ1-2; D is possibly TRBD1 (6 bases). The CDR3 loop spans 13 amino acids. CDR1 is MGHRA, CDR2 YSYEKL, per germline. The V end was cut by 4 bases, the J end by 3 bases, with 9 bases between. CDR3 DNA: TGCGCCAGCAGCCCACAGGGCGACTATGGCTACACCTTC. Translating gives CASSPQGDYGYTF.

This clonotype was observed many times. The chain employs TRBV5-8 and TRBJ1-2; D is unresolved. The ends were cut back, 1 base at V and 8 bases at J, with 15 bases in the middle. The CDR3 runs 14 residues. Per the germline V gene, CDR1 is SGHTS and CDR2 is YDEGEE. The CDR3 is CASSLSPEAGGYTF. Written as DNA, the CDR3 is TGTGCCAGCAGCTTGAGTCCGGAGGCAGGAGGCTACACCTTC.

CDR3 amino acids: CASSRRGLGADTQYF. The CDR3 region has the DNA TGTGCCAGCAGCCGGCGGGGACTAGGAGCAGATACGCAGTATTTT. V and J are TRBV14 and TRBJ2-3; 8 bases line up with TRBD2. Trimming removed 4 bases from V and 4 bases from J; junction bases left unmatched: 7. The CDR3 has 15 residues. The germline V gene encodes CDR1 SGHDN and CDR2 FVKESK.

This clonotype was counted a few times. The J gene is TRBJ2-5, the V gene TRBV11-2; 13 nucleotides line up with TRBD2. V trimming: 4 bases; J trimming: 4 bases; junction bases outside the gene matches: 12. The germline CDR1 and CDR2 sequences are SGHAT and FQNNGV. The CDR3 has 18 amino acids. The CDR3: CASSSKKTSGGARETQYF. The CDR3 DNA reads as TGTGCCAGCAGCTCCAAGAAAACTAGCGGGGGGGCCCGAGAGACCCAGTACTTC.

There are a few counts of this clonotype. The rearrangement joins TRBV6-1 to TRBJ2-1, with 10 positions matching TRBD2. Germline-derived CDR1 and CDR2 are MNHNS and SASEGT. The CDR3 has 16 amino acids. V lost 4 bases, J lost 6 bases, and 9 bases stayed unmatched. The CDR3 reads CASSAQSGRAGNEQFF. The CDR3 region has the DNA TGTGCCAGCAGTGCCCAGAGCGGGAGGGCCGGCAATGAGCAGTTCTTC.

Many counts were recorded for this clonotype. The CDR3 region is CAISERAGGFTYNEQFF. The CDR3 coding sequence is TGTGCCATCAGTGAACGAGCGGGAGGTTTCACCTACAATGAGCAGTTCTTC. The chain employs TRBV10-3 and TRBJ2-1; TRBD2 aligns across 9 bases. The V and J ends lost 3 bases and 2 bases, in that order; junction bases with no gene match: 8. The CDR3 consists of 17 residues. Germline V CDR1 and CDR2: ENHRY, SYGVKD.

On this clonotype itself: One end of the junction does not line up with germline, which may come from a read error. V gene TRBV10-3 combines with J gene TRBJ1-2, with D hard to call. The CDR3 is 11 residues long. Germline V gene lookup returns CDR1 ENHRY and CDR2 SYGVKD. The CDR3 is CATSNNYGYTF. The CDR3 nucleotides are TGTGCCACCAGTAATAACTATGGCTACACCTTC.

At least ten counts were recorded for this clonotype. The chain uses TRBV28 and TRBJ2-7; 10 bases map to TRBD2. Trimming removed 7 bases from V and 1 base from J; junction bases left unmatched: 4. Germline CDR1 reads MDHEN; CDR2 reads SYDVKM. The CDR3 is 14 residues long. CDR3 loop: CASTQLAGSYEQYF. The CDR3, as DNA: TGTGCCAGCACCCAACTAGCGGGGTCCTACGAGCAGTACTTC.

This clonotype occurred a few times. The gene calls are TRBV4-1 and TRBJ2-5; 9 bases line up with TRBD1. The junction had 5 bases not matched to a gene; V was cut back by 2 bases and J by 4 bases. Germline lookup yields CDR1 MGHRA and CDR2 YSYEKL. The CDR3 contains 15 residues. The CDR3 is CASSQTGGWGETQYF. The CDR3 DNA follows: TGCGCCAGCAGCCAAACAGGGGGCTGGGGAGAGACCCAGTACTTC.

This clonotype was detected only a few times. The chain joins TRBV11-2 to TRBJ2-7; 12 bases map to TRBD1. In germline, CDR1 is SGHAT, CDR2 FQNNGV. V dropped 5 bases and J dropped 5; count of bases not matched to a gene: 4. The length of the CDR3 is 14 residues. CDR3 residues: CASSQGQGANEQYV. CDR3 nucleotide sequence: TGTGCCAGCAGCCAGGGACAGGGGGCAAACGAGCAGTACGTC.